Listed below are T cell receptor beta chains from one sample, sequenced in a study of cytomegalovirus exposure and HLA in healthy donors. Assay: immunoSEQ multiplex PCR; the TCRdb copy retains only in-frame clones and omits some. The sample has 150,000 to 200,000 clones; approximately 78% are singletons. The sequencing sample was made of PBMCs. All receptors come from a male donor in good health and CMV-seronegative. Both conserved end residues are part of each CDR3. The D gene is left open where the match is weak. Only some rows state a clone size, as once, few, many or a class for expanded clones.

CDR3 protein | CDR3 DNA | D gene | V gene | clone size | J gene
CASSTGTGTGELFF | TGCGCCAGCAGCACCGGGACAGGTACCGGGGAGCTGTTTTTT | TRBD1 | TRBV4-3 | - | TRBJ2-2
CASTKITGAEAFF | TGTGCCAGCACTAAGATCACAGGGGCGGAAGCTTTCTTT | TRBD1 | TRBV6-5 | - | TRBJ1-1
CASSAGGLTPYGYTF | TGTGCCAGCAGCGCAGGGGGCCTTACTCCTTATGGCTACACCTTC | TRBD1 | TRBV9 | - | TRBJ1-2
CASSPNTGGSEKLFF | TGTGCCAGCAGCCCCAACACGGGTGGTAGTGAAAAACTGTTTTTT | - | TRBV7-9 | - | TRBJ1-4
CASSARGETQYF | TGTGCCAGCAGCGCGCGGGGGGAGACCCAGTACTTC | TRBD2 | TRBV27 | - | TRBJ2-5
CASSAPGLAGITQYF | TGCGCCAGCAGCGCGCCGGGACTAGCGGGGATTACGCAGTATTTT | TRBD2 | TRBV5-1 | - | TRBJ2-3
CASSYRGEQETQYF | TGTGCCAGCAGCTACAGGGGTGAGCAAGAGACCCAGTACTTC | TRBD1 | TRBV7-8 | - | TRBJ2-5
CASSVVQGGGYTF | TGTGCCAGCAGCGTAGTTCAAGGCGGTGGCTACACCTTC | - | TRBV9 | - | TRBJ1-2
CAARGSYEQYF | TGTGCCGCCCGGGGCTCCTACGAGCAGTACTTC | - | TRBV6-5 | - | TRBJ2-7
CASSYMQGVEKLFF | TGTGCCAGCAGTTACATGCAGGGTGTCGAAAAACTGTTTTTT | - | TRBV6-5 | - | TRBJ1-4
CASSNPTGSYGYTF | TGTGCCAGCAGTAACCCGACAGGGAGCTATGGCTACACCTTC | TRBD1 | TRBV5-6 | few | TRBJ1-2